This T cell receptor beta chain was recorded in a study of CDR3 diversity in severe acne. TCRdb ran MiXCR on the PCR reads and lists one entry per CDR3 protein. There are over 85,000 distinct CDR3 sequences in the sample; around 53% occur only once, and around an eighth lies in the top ten. The clonotype comes from a male donor with acne. The material sequenced was blood.

The CDR3: CASSATSGFYNEQFF. The CDR3 region has the DNA TGTGCCAGTAGTGCGACTAGCGGGTTCTACAATGAGCAGTTCTTC. The chain combines TRBV19 with TRBJ2-1; 10 bases match TRBD2. This CDR3 has 15 amino acids. Per the germline V gene, CDR1 is LNHDA and CDR2 is SQIVND (reference sequence). J was trimmed by 3 bases and V by 5 bases; bases with no gene match: 4.